The rows below give T cell receptor beta chains drawn from one sample of a study of breast tumors, draining lymph nodes, adjacent tissues. TCRdb re-derived calls from the multiplex PCR reads in MiXCR, one entry per CDR3 protein. In the table there are about 180,000 distinct CDR3 sequences, 33% of which are singletons. The source material was axillary lymph node tissue. The source is a female donor with breast cancer. Some clones in this sample may be carry-over from other donors' samples. The CDR3 runs from the conserved cysteine through the conserved F or W. Each record gives: V gene, CDR3 length, D gene, clone size, J gene, CDR3 protein, CDR3 DNA. The D gene is left open where the match is weak. Size tells how often a clone was seen (once, few, many) or the class of an expanded clone, and some rows leave it out.

TRBV10-3,14,TRBD1,many,TRBJ2-1,CAIRDRGGYNEQFF,TGTGCCATCAGGGACAGGGGGGGGTACAATGAGCAGTTCTTC
TRBV7-9,15,.,many,TRBJ2-5,CASSLVTGGQETQYF,TGTGCCAGCAGCCTCGTCACCGGGGGCCAAGAGACCCAGTACTTC
TRBV29-1,13,TRBD2,.,TRBJ2-7,CSVGASGGHEQYF,TGCAGCGTTGGGGCTAGCGGGGGACACGAGCAGTACTTC
TRBV6-1,14,TRBD1,.,TRBJ2-2,CACRGQVYTGELSF,TGTGCCTGCAGGGGGCAGGTGTACACCGGGGAGCTGTCTTTT
TRBV5-8,15,TRBD2,many,TRBJ2-3,CASSLSGGAEDTQYF,TGTGCCAGCAGCTTGAGCGGGGGGGCCGAAGATACGCAGTATTTT
TRBV11-2,11,.,many,TRBJ2-5,CAGGSRETQYF,TGTGCCGGGGGGTCTCGGGAGACCCAGTACTTC
TRBV5-1,14,.,.,TRBJ2-5,CASSRPGVQDTQYF,TGCGCCAGCAGTAGACCCGGGGTCCAAGACACCCAGTACTTC
TRBV6-6,14,TRBD1,.,TRBJ1-6,CASSLQGVGSPLHF,TGTGCCAGCAGTCTACAGGGGGTAGGTTCACCCCTCCACTTT
TRBV7-9,14,TRBD1,.,TRBJ2-3,CASSLDRGSDTQYF,TGTGCCAGCAGCTTAGACAGGGGGTCGGATACGCAGTATTTT
TRBV20-1,14,.,many,TRBJ2-7,CSASPGLANAEQYF,TGCAGTGCTAGCCCCGGTCTAGCTAACGCCGAGCAGTACTTC
TRBV20-1,13,.,once,TRBJ1-3,CSAREAWGNTIYF,TGCAGTGCTAGAGAGGCCTGGGGAAACACCATATATTTT
TRBV29-1,12,.,many,TRBJ2-1,CSAGPTWNEQFF,TGCAGCGCGGGGCCAACCTGGAATGAGCAGTTCTTC
TRBV4-3,14,TRBD2,many,TRBJ2-7,CASSHYGEGYEQYF,TGCGCCAGCAGCCATTACGGGGAGGGCTACGAGCAGTACTTC
TRBV5-6,14,.,.,TRBJ2-5,CASSRRRRIETQYF,TGTGCCAGCAGTCGCCGGAGGAGGATAGAGACCCAGTACTTC
TRBV7-3,17,TRBD1,once,TRBJ2-2,CASSALRGTGNTGQLFF,TGTGCCAGTAGCGCCCTCCGGGGGACAGGGAACACCGGGCAGCTGTTTTTT
TRBV5-8,13,TRBD2,.,TRBJ2-2,CASSPSMGGGLFF,TGTGCCAGCAGCCCATCAATGGGCGGGGGGCTGTTTTTT
TRBV29-1,16,TRBD2,.,TRBJ2-6,CSIPGRALSGANVLTF,TGCAGCATCCCGGGGAGGGCCCTCTCTGGGGCCAACGTCCTGACTTTC
TRBV7-9,14,.,many,TRBJ2-3,CASSLVGTVDTQYF,TGTGCCAGCAGCTTAGTAGGGACGGTAGATACGCAGTATTTT
TRBV6-6,15,.,.,TRBJ1-2,CASSYSGNLGHGYTF,TGTGCCAGCAGTTACTCAGGGAATCTGGGACATGGCTACACCTTC
TRBV5-1,15,TRBD1,many,TRBJ1-4,CASSPRTGPNEKLFF,TGCGCCAGCAGCCCGAGGACAGGGCCTAATGAAAAACTGTTTTTT
TRBV7-3,13,.,many,TRBJ2-2,CASSRVKTGELFF,TGTGCCAGCAGCCGAGTAAAGACCGGGGAGCTGTTTTTT
TRBV24-1,15,TRBD1,.,TRBJ2-5,CATSARTGGGETQYF,TGCGCCACCAGTGCACGGACAGGGGGGGGAGAGACCCAGTACTTC
TRBV12-3/TRBV12-4,20,.,once,TRBJ1-4,CASSLDGAIGEGRTNEKLFF,TGTGCCAGCAGTTTAGACGGGGCCATCGGGGAGGGAAGAACTAATGAAAAACTGTTTTTT
TRBV19,13,.,.,TRBJ1-2,CVSSMPGGCGYTF,TGTGTCAGTAGTATGCCGGGGGGCTGTGGCTACACCTTC
TRBV5-1,13,.,.,TRBJ1-4,CASSTSRTEKLFF,TGCGCCAGCAGCACGTCGAGGACAGAAAAACTGTTTTTT
TRBV6-6,15,TRBD1,.,TRBJ2-5,CASRSRPGQGETQYF,TGTGCCAGCAGATCCAGGCCGGGACAGGGAGAGACCCAGTACTTC
TRBV27,14,.,many,TRBJ2-7,CASSLIGGDYEQYF,TGTGCCAGCAGTTTAATCGGCGGGGACTACGAGCAGTACTTC
TRBV10-3,15,.,.,TRBJ1-4,CAISESGPTSEKLFF,TGTGCCATCAGTGAGTCTGGGCCAACCAGTGAAAAACTGTTTTTT
TRBV20-1,12,.,.,TRBJ2-1,CSARRGPFEPFF,TGCAGTGCTAGAAGGGGACCCTTTGAGCCGTTCTTC
TRBV15,14,.,many,TRBJ1-2,CATSSGQGAYGYTF,TGTGCCACCAGCAGCGGTCAGGGCGCCTATGGCTACACCTTC
TRBV5-4,14,TRBD1,.,TRBJ1-1,CASSGRGRGAEAFF,TGTGCCAGCAGCGGCAGGGGGCGCGGTGCTGAAGCTTTCTTT
TRBV19,13,TRBD2,many,TRBJ2-5,CASRTSGEETQYF,TGTGCCAGTAGGACTAGCGGGGAGGAGACCCAGTACTTC